This T cell receptor beta chain stems from a study of shared clonotypes between healthy human individuals. At the level of the study: The people who gave samples were two women and a few men aged 18 to 49.

This was a deep-level run. Original methodology: Because ImmunoSEQ provided only junction sequences with no quality scores, the filtering differed. The repertoire was sequenced with immunoSEQ multiplex PCR; TCRdb's copy has only in-frame clones and lacks some. The V and J calls and clone size come from that table; D and trimming were worked out from the DNA. The profile shows around 1.5 million clones, 95% to 99% of them singletons. The V and J ends lost 4 bases and 7 bases respectively, with 14 bases between them. This CDR3 is 14 amino acids long. Germline assignment: CDR1 WNHNN and CDR2 SYGVQD (reference sequence).

The sequenced material came from naive CD4+ T cells sorted from blood. The subset: CD45RA+ positively selected. The chain couples TRBV10-1 to TRBJ2-1, with D unresolved. The source is a man in his thirties or forties in good health. This chain's CDR3 is CASSVGFIGNEQFF. DNA for the CDR3: TGCGCCAGCAGTGTTGGGTTTATTGGGAATGAGCAGTTCTTC.